One TCR beta chain is described in this entry. Its specificity is unknown. These data originate in a study of long-term antiretroviral therapy in people with HIV. Whole-study results and caveats: The study found that diversity rose after ART but stayed below transplant donor controls. Possibly under older ART regimens, blood was drawn between about 2003 and 2018.

The germline gives CDR1 SEHNR, CDR2 FQNEAQ (reference sequence). V lost 3 bases, J lost 2 bases, and 7 bases lay in between. This CDR3 has 14 amino acids. They ran version v3.0 of the immunoSEQ assay at survey level. The table came from immunoSEQ multiplex PCR; TCRdb's copy has only in-frame clones and leaves some out. This table has roughly 30,000 clones, about 89% appearing once. The material sequenced was unsorted PBMCs, taken 3.1 years after starting antiretroviral therapy. The receptor comes from a man younger than 30 with HIV. The chain links TRBV7-9 to TRBJ2-2; D unclear. CDR3 residues: CASSFRGNTGELFF. Here the CDR3 DNA reads TGTGCCAGCAGCTTTCGAGGAAACACCGGGGAGCTGTTTTTT.